This T cell receptor beta chain was captured in a study of control samples from healthy donors and cancer patients. Produced via immunoSEQ multiplex PCR; TCRdb's table is partial and in-frame only. The sample includes 170,000 or so clones, 90% to 95% of them seen just once. This clonotype was obtained from a man aged 18 to 29 in good health. Sequencing was carried out using blood.

CDR3 bases: TGTGCCAGCAGTGGAACTGGCGGGACAGTGATTTCCTACGAGCAGTACTTC. Its protein is CASSGTGGTVISYEQYF. The J gene is TRBJ2-7, the V gene TRBV25-1; weak D call: TRBD1 (7 bases). CDR3 length: 17 amino acids. Trimming pared 4 bases from V and 1 base from J, leaving 20 bases between. In germline, CDR1 is MGHDK, CDR2 SYGVNS.